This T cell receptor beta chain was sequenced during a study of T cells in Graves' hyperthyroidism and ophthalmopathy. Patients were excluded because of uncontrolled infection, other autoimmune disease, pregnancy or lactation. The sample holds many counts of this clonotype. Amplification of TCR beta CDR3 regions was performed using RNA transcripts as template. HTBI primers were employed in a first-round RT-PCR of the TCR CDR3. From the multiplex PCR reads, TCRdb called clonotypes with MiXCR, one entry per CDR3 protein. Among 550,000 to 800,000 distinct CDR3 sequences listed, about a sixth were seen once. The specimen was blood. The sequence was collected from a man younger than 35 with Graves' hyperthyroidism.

CDR3 region: CSARWLAGVSGYEQYF. The CDR3 region has the DNA TGCAGTGCTAGGTGGCTAGCGGGAGTGTCAGGGTACGAGCAGTACTTC. The chain is built from TRBV20-1 and TRBJ2-7; TRBD2 matches 10 bases. CDR3 length: 16 amino acids. The ends lost 3 bases at V and 4 bases at J; junction bases unmatched: 12. Germline V lookup: CDR1 DFQATT, CDR2 SNEGSKA (reference sequence).